This T cell receptor (beta chain) was sequenced during a study of cytomegalovirus exposure and HLA in healthy donors (dated by TCRdb to 2017 to 2019). Study-wide context: In an earlier analysis of approximately 640 of the donors, around 300 Gb of sequence data and 100 million or so unique TCR beta sequences from 180 million or so T cells were reported. Approximately 310 gigabases of sequencing data and around 85 million unique TCR sequences made up an early release that covered several hundred HLA-typed donors. The genetic ancestry cluster associated with self-reported Caucasian donors included around four fifths of the roughly 400 genotyped donors. The study was designed to test whether signatures of past pathogen exposure could be identified by cataloging public T cell receptors. The T cell repertoires of roughly 660 subjects were profiled by immunosequencing and related to cytomegalovirus serostatus. Besides the first cohort of roughly 660 subjects, a separate validation cohort made up of about 120 different subjects was used. The study combined high-throughput TCR immunosequencing, statistical association of individual TCRs with disease status, and machine learning to predict cytomegalovirus infection status. A later analysis re-examined previously published TCR beta repertoires from hundreds of donors and added high-resolution HLA genotyping to investigate patterns of TCR occurrence. In the later analysis, no new phenotypic data were used to find candidate immune exposures; instead, reliance was placed on TCR beta sequences and their occurrence across donors. In an earlier analysis of 587 of the donors, high-throughput TCR beta sequencing was used to judge whether each TCR beta V gene segment behaved as functional or pseudogenic. Donor age, sex, ethnicity and CMV serostatus were compiled alongside the repertoire data. In a later genetic analysis, genome-wide SNP genotypes for about 55% of the roughly 700 donors were used, and that subset was treated as a discovery cohort. Every repertoire in the discovery cohort had been generated on one and the same sequencing platform. HLA typing covered class I and class II loci at four-digit resolution. The number of donors typed differed by locus, with 629-630 for A, B, C, DRB1 and DQB1, roughly 550 for DQA1, 600 to 610 for DPA1, and over 400 for DPB1. Roughly 5 DR-DQ haplotypes were treated as single units for association and clustering because of strong linkage in the cohort. On average, 235,054 unique TCR beta nucleotide sequences were sequenced per donor among about 400 genotyped donors of the cohort, with about 19% of those sequences being non-productive. Study-level results and caveats: In a later analysis, HLA-associated TCR beta chains were found to be more clonally expanded and to have lower generation probabilities than equally common non-associated chains. The sequencing pipeline was judged likely to have produced a cluster of highly shared sequence variants as a technical artifact. Some IMGT-functional V segments, including TRBV6-2 and TRBV6-3, could not be distinguished by the 87-base-pair reads and were therefore excluded. In a later analysis, 16,951 TCR beta sequences were associated with specific HLA alleles at a false discovery rate of 0.05. The study gave a list of 150 to 200 TCR beta chains associated with cytomegalovirus. HLA typing was unavailable for some donors at each locus, so association tests used only the typed subset. Most TCR sequences were seen in very few donors, while some public TCRs were found in many individuals. In an earlier analysis of under 600 of the donors, most TCR beta V segments were observed in productive rearrangements about 90% or about 30% of the time, broadly matching IMGT annotations. Over 15 rarely observed V segments, including chromosome 9 orphons, were excluded from the earlier analysis of several hundred of the donors because counts were too low. A later analysis found that TCR association rates varied across HLA loci, with DRB1 alleles showing the most associated TCRs and HLA-C alleles the fewest. In a later analysis, several top co-occurrence clusters were reported to appear linked to parvovirus B19, influenza, CMV and Epstein-Barr virus. A further reported finding was that TCR beta sequences accurately predicted the HLA-A and HLA-B alleles for most subjects in the first cohort. According to the authors, the approach could potentially be generalized to other disease states and immunological phenotypes. In both the original and validation cohorts, the classifier was reported to diagnose cytomegalovirus status with high specificity and sensitivity. Correlated functional status among segregating V segments might reflect linkage disequilibrium, but an unknown experimental factor could not be ruled out. An association between a missense DCLRE1C variant and V-gene and J-gene trimming of TCR beta chains was found in a later genetic analysis and replicated in an independent cohort. A few of the identified cytomegalovirus-associated TCR beta chains were confirmed in vitro to be specific for cytomegalovirus antigens. The only immune exposure information available for the cohort was CMV serostatus. Assigning TCR associations to individual alleles was difficult when HLA alleles, especially DR and DQ, strongly co-occurred. In this cohort, only TCR beta chains were sequenced, and detectable features were limited by the absence of alpha or paired-chain data. Most CMV-associated TCR beta chains appeared to be HLA-restricted in a later analysis, and the HLA associations seemed to be driven largely by CMV exposure. The presence/absence analyses assumed that sequencing depth was roughly uniform across donors, and that assumption may not be true. According to a later genetic analysis, donors in an Asian-associated ancestry cluster had fewer N-insertions in productive TCRs than the approximately 700-donor mean.

The method was the immunoSEQ multiplex PCR assay. For the multiplex PCR, a mixture combining 60 forward primers for TCR Vbeta segments and 13 reverse primers for TCR Jbeta segments was used. The CDR3 region of rearranged TCR beta genes was amplified from genomic DNA by a multiplex PCR assay. Amplified TCR beta libraries were sequenced as 87-base-pair reads on the Illumina HiSeq System. Per the authors' processing: In a later analysis, roughly 80 million unique TCR beta chains were counted across the approximately 640 repertoires, and roughly 11 million of these chains were shared by at least two donors. Raw reads were error-corrected and collapsed into unique sequences with a nearest-neighbor algorithm that merged closely related sequences to remove PCR and sequencing errors. CDR3 sequences were aligned to IMGT reference sequences to assign V, D and J gene segments. Each retained sequence needed at least a six-nucleotide match to both a V gene segment and a J gene segment. A rearrangement counted as productive if the CDR3 had no stop codons and remained in frame with V and J, and every other rearrangement counted as non-productive. CDR3 was defined by IMGT convention, running from the second conserved V-encoded cysteine to the conserved J-encoded phenylalanine. Sequences without an unambiguous match to a single V gene segment were excluded from the earlier analysis of approximately 600 of the donors. In an earlier analysis of a few hundred of the donors, V segments were called functional above 56.7% productive rearrangements and were called segregating when the between-donor standard deviation exceeded 5%. A statistical classification framework was built for diagnosing cytomegalovirus status from the catalog of TCR beta chain sequences. In a later analysis, TCR nucleotide sequences were compared against IMGT/GENE-DB human TR gene sequences so that V and J genes could be assigned. The TCRdist pipeline was used in a later analysis to assign CDR3 sequences and most-parsimonious VDJ recombination scenarios. In a later analysis, each TCR beta chain was defined by its CDR3 amino acid sequence together with its V-gene family, and reads lacking a unique V-gene family were excluded. To address suspected cross-contamination and a sequencing artifact, a later analysis removed over 500 highly shared, low-generation-probability nucleotide sequences. In a later analysis, a clonal expansion index was calculated for each public chain from normalized within-repertoire ranks of inferred template counts. Generation probabilities in a later analysis came from a VDJ recombination model fitted to out-of-frame rearrangements, and those results were checked against IGoR. In a later analysis, hypergeometric tests were used to score TCR-TCR, TCR-HLA and TCR-CMV co-occurrence, with a repertoire-size bias correction applied to TCR pairs. To estimate false discovery rates, a later analysis permuted the HLA or CMV assignments 20 times. In a later analysis, co-occurring TCRs were grouped using DBSCAN, with TCRdist sequence similarity added in when clustering inside HLA-allele-positive subsets. Repertoires with fewer than 30,000 or more than 120,000 public chains were left out of co-occurrence clustering, as were four to six repertoires with anomalous nucleotide sharing. The clones in this table, taken by TCRdb from immuneACCESS, are in-frame only. Not every clone is retained; where verified, under half of the shortfall comes from an unresolved V gene, and the cause of the rest is unknown. V and J calls and clone size are those listed in that table; D and trimming were worked out from the DNA. In this sample the table shows some 150,000 clones, approximately 80% of which occur a single time. Of the sample, approximately 0.78% is held by the ten largest clones.

The junction shows trimming of 3 bases on V and 2 bases on J, and the gene matches do not reach 7 bases of it. CDR1 ENHRY and CDR2 SYGVKD were looked up in the germline V gene. The CDR3 measures 15 amino acids from cysteine to phenylalanine. Just the 45-base CDR3 DNA is kept, in frame starting at base 1. This clone was detected once. No antigen is known for it. No base quality information exists; no much larger clone differs at one position. The cohort consisted of 600 or so healthy bone marrow donors. At the time of sampling, all cohort members were nominally healthy, though unrecorded immune exposures were likely present. The donor tested CMV seronegative, placing the donor among the approximately 360 seronegative members of the cohort. A peripheral blood sample was collected from each donor, and TCR beta sequencing was performed on peripheral blood mononuclear cells. The Qiagen DNeasy Blood Extraction Kit was used to extract genomic DNA from the blood cell samples.

Rearrangement joined TRBV10-3 to TRBJ2-7; TRBD2 fits 7 bases in the junction. This TCR came from a woman under 30 in good health and CMV-seronegative. Source material: PBMCs. This receptor carries the CDR3 CAISEGGRETYEQYF. The nucleotides read TGTGCCATCAGTGAAGGAGGGAGGGAGACCTACGAGCAGTACTTC.